The 11 T cell receptor beta chains reported below all come from one sample, sequenced in a study of T-cell reconstitution after alpha-beta-depleted transplantation in children. Using unique molecular identifiers, the investigators prepared the TCRbeta library. TCRdb re-called the PCR reads with MiXCR, one entry per CDR3 protein. The table has just over 950,000 distinct CDR3 sequences, about 26% seen once; the top ten hold 28%. The sample here was PBMCs, mostly from graft donor cells, taken 360 days after TCRalphabeta/CD19-depleted stem cell transplant. Every receptor here comes from a boy under two years old who had a stem cell transplant for SCID, so the T cells may come from the graft donor.

This clonotype was picked up many times. V gene TRBV18 combines with J gene TRBJ2-7; D is tentatively TRBD1 or TRBD2 (5 bases each). The V gene lost 4 bases and the J gene lost 3 bases, with 10 bases spanning the gap. Germline V CDR1 and CDR2: KGHSH, LQKENI. The CDR3 is 13 amino acids. DNA for the CDR3: TGTGCCAGCTCACTCCGGGACGGCTACGAGCAGTACTTC. Translating gives CASSLRDGYEQYF.

This clonotype was found a few times. For the CDR3, the DNA is TGCAGCGTTGAATACGGAGCCAAGCCTAATGAGCAGTTCTTC. It codes for CSVEYGAKPNEQFF. The chain links TRBV29-1 to TRBJ2-1; D is unresolved. The ends were cut back, 2 bases at V and 7 bases at J, with 15 bases in the middle. Germline V gene sequence: CDR1 SQVTM, CDR2 ANQGSEA. This CDR3 is built from 14 residues.

This clonotype was recorded a few times. The J gene is TRBJ1-5, the V gene TRBV7-2; no clear D. This CDR3 spans 15 amino acids. Trimming took off 5 bases at V and 5 bases at J, with 16 bases between the two ends. Germline assignment: CDR1 SGHTA and CDR2 FQGNSA. The CDR3 sequence: CASSQLGNWHQPQHF. Written as DNA, the CDR3 is TGTGCCAGCAGCCAGCTAGGGAATTGGCATCAGCCCCAGCATTTT.

In this sample, this clonotype turned up a few times. The CDR3 protein is CASSLLTFEQFF. The CDR3 nucleotides read TGTGCCAGCAGCTTGTTGACCTTCGAGCAGTTCTTC. V gene TRBV5-6 combines with J gene TRBJ2-1; D is ambiguous. CDR3 length: 12 residues. Germline V gives CDR1 SGHDT, CDR2 YYEEEE. V was clipped by 1 base and J by 10 bases, with 9 bases between them.

This clonotype was seen ten or more times. This chain connects TRBV3-1 to TRBJ2-1, with D tentatively TRBD1 (6 bases). The ends were cut back, 6 bases at V and 7 bases at J, with 13 bases in the middle. This CDR3 region has 13 residues. CDR1 is LGHDT and CDR2 is YNNKEL in the germline V gene (reference sequence). Written as DNA, the CDR3 is TGTGCCAGCAGTGGACCAGGGGTAAATGAGCAGTTCTTC. It translates to CASSGPGVNEQFF.

This clonotype has at least ten counts. The rearrangement joins TRBV5-1 to TRBJ2-5; possible D gene TRBD2, 5 bases. CDR1 is SGHRS, CDR2 YFSETQ, per germline. V lost 0 bases and J 3 bases, leaving 6 bases between the germline ends. The CDR3 runs 13 residues. The CDR3 loop is CASSLAGKETQYF. The DNA of the CDR3 is TGCGCCAGCAGCTTGGCGGGGAAAGAGACCCAGTACTTC.

The V gene is TRBV20-1, the J gene TRBJ1-6, with TRBD1 matching over 7 bases. Germline V gene data show CDR1 as DFQATT and CDR2 as SNEGSKA (reference sequence). The CDR3 is 14 amino acids. V trimming: 1 base; J trimming: 7 bases; junction bases outside the gene matches: 4. CDR3: CSARAGTANSPLHF. The CDR3 DNA sequence: TGCAGTGCTAGAGCCGGGACAGCAAATTCACCCCTCCACTTT.

V usage is TRBV12-3 or TRBV12-4 and J usage is TRBJ2-5; TRBD2 matches at 8 bases. V lost 3 bases and J lost 5; bases outside the gene matches: 11. CDR3 length: 16 residues. CDR3 DNA sequence: TGTGCCAGCAGTTTTGGGTCTAGCGGGCTCCGGGAGACCCAGTACTTC. Translating it yields CASSFGSSGLRETQYF.

V is TRBV29-1 and J is TRBJ1-2, with D tentatively TRBD1 (5 bases). The CDR3 contains 11 residues. Germline CDR1 is SQVTM and CDR2 is ANQGSEA. V was clipped by 3 bases and J by 5 bases, with 7 bases between them. The DNA of the CDR3 is TGCAGCGTTGAGACAGCTTATGGCTACACCTTC. Protein sequence: CSVETAYGYTF.

This clonotype was counted only a few times. The J gene is TRBJ1-1, the V gene TRBV29-1, with D unresolved. From germline, CDR1 is SQVTM and CDR2 ANQGSEA. Trimming left V 4 bases short and J 0 bases short, with 9 bases between. CDR3 size: 13 residues. In nucleotides, the CDR3 is TGCAGCGTTGGCCCAGGCATGAACACTGAAGCTTTCTTT. Its translation: CSVGPGMNTEAFF.

This clonotype was picked up a small number of times. V gene TRBV30 combines with J gene TRBJ2-7, with 7 nucleotides matching TRBD2. Germline V lookup: CDR1 GTSNPN, CDR2 SVGIG (reference sequence). The ends lost 3 bases at V and 2 bases at J; junction bases unmatched: 10. This CDR3 is built from 15 residues. The CDR3 nucleotides read TGTGCCTGGAGCGCCGGAGGGAGGGGAGCCTACGAGCAGTACTTC. The encoded protein is CAWSAGGRGAYEQYF.